This T cell receptor beta chain was captured in a study of blood T cell repertoires in COVID-19. Profiling relied on immunoSEQ multiplex PCR, and the TCRdb table lists in-frame clones only, not all of them. The table lists about 120,000 clones, 75% to 80% of them singletons, with roughly 7.3% in the top ten. CDR3 length: 16 amino acids. The V gene's germline CDR1 is MDHEN and CDR2 SYDVKM. V dropped 6 bases and J dropped 6; count of bases not matched to a gene: 13. The chain employs TRBV28 and TRBJ1-5, with TRBD1 identical over 8 bases. The receptor comes from a human donor in a cohort sampled during active COVID-19. Sequenced: peripheral blood. In nucleotides, the CDR3 is TGTGCCAGCAGCCCTGGACAGGGAGGGGGGGGTCAGCCCCAGCATTTT. It encodes CASSPGQGGGGQPQHF.